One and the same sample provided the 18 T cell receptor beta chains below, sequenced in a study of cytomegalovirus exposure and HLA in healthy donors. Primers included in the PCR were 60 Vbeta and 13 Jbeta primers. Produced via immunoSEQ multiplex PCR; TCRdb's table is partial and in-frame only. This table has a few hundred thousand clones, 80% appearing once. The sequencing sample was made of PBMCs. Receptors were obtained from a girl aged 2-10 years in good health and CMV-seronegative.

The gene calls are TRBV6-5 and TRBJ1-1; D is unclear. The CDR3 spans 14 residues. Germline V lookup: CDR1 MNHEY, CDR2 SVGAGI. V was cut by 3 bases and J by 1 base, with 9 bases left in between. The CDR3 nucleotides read TGTGCCAGCAGTTATTATGCAGGGAACACTGAAGCTTTCTTT. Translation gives CASSYYAGNTEAFF.

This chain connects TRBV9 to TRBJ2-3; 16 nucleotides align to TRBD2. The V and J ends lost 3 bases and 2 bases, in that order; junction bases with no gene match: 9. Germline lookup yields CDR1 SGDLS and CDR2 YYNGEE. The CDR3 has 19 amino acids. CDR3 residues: CASSATGLAGGGITDTQYF. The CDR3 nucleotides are TGTGCCAGCAGCGCTACGGGACTAGCGGGAGGGGGCATCACAGATACGCAGTATTTT.

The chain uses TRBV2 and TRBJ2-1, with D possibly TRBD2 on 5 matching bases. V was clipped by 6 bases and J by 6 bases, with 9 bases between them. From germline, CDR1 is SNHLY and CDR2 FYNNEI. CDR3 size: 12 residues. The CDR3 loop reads CASRGLSNEQFF. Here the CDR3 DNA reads TGTGCCAGCAGAGGACTCTCCAATGAGCAGTTCTTC.

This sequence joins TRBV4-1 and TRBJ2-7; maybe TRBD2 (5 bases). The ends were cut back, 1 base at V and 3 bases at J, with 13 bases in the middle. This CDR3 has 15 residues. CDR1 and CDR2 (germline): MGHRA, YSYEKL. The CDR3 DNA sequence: TGCGCCAGCAGCCAAGTACTGGACTCAAGCTACGAGCAGTACTTC. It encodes CASSQVLDSSYEQYF.

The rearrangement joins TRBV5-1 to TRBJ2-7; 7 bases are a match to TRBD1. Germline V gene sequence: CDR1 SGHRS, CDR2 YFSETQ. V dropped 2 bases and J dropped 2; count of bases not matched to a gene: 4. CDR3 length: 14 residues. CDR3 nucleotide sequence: TGCGCCAGCAGCTTCCAGGGGGAGACCTACGAGCAGTACTTC. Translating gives CASSFQGETYEQYF.

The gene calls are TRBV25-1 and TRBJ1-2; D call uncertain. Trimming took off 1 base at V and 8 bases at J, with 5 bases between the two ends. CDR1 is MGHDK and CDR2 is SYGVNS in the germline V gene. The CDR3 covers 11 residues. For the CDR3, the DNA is TGTGCCAGCAGTGAATCCTACGGCTACACCTTC. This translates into CASSESYGYTF.

CDR3 coding DNA: TGTGCCAGCAGTTTAAGGAGACCAAATTCACCCCTCCACTTT. Translated, it gives CASSLRRPNSPLHF. The chain links TRBV27 to TRBJ1-6; D is ambiguous. V lost 2 bases to trimming and J lost 7 bases, with 9 bases between them. There are 14 residues in the CDR3. CDR1 MNHEY and CDR2 SMNVEV come from the germline V gene (reference sequence).

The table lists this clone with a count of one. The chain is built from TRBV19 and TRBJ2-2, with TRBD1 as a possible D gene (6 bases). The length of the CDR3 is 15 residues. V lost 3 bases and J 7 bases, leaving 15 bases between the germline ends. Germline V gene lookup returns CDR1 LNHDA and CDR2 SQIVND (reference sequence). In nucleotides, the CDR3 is TGTGCCAGTAGTATCCAGGCAGGGGCCGGCGGGGAGCTGTTTTTT. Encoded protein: CASSIQAGAGGELFF. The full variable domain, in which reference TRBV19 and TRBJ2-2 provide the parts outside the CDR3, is DGGITQSPKYLFRKEGQNVTLSCEQNLNHDAMYWYRQDPGQGLRLIYYSQIVNDFQKGDIAEGYSVSREKKESFPLTVTSAQKNPTAFYLCASSIQAGAGGELFFGEGSRLTVL.

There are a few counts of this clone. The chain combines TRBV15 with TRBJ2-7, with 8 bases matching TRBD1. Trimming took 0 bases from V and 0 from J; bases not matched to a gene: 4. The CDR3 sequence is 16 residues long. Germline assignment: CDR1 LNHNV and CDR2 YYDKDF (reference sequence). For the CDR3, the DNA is TGTGCCACCAGCAGAGATACGGGACAGGCCTCCTACGAGCAGTACTTC. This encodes CATSRDTGQASYEQYF.

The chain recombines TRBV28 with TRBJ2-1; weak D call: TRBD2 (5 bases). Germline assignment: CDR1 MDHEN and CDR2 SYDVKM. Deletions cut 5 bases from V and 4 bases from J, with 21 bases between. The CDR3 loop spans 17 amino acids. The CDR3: CASSKTPQRSFYNEQFF. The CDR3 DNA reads TGTGCCAGCAGTAAAACCCCTCAGCGGTCCTTTTACAATGAGCAGTTCTTC.

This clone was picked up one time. The DNA for the CDR3 is TGCGCCAGCAGCCAAGAACACCTAGCCAAAAACATTCAGTACTTC. This encodes CASSQEHLAKNIQYF. The V call is TRBV4-1, the J call TRBJ2-4; no reliable D call. CDR3 length: 15 residues. Trimming pared 0 bases from V and 0 bases from J, leaving 6 bases between. Germline CDR1 reads MGHRA; CDR2 reads YSYEKL.

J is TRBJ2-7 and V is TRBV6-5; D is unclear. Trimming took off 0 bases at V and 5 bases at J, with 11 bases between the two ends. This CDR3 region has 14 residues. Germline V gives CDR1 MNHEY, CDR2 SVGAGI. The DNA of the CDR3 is TGTGCCAGCAGTTACTCGGCAGGTATCCACGAGCAGTACTTC. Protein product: CASSYSAGIHEQYF.

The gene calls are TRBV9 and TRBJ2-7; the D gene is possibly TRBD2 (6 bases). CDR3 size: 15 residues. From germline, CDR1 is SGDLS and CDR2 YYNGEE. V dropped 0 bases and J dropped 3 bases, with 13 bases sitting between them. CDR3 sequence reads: CASSVGVAVGYEQYF. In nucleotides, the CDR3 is TGTGCCAGCAGCGTAGGTGTAGCGGTCGGCTACGAGCAGTACTTC.

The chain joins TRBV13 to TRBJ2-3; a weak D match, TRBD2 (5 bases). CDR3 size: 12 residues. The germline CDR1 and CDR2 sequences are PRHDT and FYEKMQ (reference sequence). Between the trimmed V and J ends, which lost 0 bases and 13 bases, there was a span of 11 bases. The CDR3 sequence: CASSLGGGLKYF. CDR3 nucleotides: TGTGCCAGCAGCTTAGGCGGAGGACTGAAGTATTTT.

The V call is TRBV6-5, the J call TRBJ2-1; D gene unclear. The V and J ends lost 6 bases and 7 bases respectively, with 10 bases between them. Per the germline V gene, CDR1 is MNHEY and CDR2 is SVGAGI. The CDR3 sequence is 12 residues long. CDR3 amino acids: CASSRPGNEQFF. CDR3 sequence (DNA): TGTGCCAGCAGCCGTCCCGGGAATGAGCAGTTCTTC.

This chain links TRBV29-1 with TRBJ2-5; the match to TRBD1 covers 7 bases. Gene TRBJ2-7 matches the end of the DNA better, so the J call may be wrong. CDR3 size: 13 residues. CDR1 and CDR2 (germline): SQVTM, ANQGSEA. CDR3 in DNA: TGCAGCGTTGAAGATCCCCCAGGGGGCGAGCAGTACTTC. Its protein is CSVEDPPGGEQYF.

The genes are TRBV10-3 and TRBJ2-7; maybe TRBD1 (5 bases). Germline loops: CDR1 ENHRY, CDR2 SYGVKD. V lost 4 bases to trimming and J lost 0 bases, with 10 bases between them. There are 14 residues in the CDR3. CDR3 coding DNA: TGTGCCATCAGTGTAGACAGAAACTCCTACGAGCAGTACTTC. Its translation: CAISVDRNSYEQYF.

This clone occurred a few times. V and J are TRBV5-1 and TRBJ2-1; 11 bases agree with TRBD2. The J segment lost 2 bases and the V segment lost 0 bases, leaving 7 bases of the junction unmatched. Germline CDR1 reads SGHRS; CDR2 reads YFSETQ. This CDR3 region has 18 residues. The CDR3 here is CASSLAPGSGRAYNEQFF. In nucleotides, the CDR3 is TGCGCCAGCAGCTTGGCCCCCGGTAGCGGGAGGGCCTACAATGAGCAGTTCTTC.